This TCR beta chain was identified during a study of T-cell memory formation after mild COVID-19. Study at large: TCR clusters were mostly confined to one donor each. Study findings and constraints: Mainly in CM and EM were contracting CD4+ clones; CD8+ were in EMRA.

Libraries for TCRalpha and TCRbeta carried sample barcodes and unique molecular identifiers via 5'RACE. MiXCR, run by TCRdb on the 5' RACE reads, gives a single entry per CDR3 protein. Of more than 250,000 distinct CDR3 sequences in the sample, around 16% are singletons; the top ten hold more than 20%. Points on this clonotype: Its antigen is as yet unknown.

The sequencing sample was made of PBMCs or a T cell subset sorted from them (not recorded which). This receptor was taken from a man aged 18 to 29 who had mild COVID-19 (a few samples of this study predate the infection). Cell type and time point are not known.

CDR3 region: CASTLGEKLFF. The CDR3 DNA reads TGTGCCAGCACCCTGGGGGAAAAACTGTTTTTT. V usage is TRBV7-9 and J usage is TRBJ1-4; no firm D call. Germline lookup yields CDR1 SEHNR and CDR2 FQNEAQ (reference sequence). The CDR3 is made up of 11 amino acids. V was pared by 7 bases and J by 8 bases, with 8 bases between.